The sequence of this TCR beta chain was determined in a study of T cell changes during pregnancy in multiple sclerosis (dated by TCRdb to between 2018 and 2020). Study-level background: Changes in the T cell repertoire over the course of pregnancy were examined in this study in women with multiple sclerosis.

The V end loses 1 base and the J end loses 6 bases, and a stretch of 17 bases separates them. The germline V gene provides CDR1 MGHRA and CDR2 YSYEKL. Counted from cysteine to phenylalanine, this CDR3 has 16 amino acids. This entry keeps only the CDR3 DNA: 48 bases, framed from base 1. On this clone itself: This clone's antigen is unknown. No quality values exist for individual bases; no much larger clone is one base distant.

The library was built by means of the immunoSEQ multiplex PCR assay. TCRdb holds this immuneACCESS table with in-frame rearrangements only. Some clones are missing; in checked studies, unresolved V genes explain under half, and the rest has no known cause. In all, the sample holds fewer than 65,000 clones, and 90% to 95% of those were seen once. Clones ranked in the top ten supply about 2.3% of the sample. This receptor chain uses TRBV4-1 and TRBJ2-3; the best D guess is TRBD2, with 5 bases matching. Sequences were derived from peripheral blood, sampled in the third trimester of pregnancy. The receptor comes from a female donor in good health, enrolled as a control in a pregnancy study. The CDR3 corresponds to CASSQGQGTSKDTQYF. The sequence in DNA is TGCGCCAGCAGCCAAGGGCAAGGTACTAGTAAGGATACGCAGTATTTT.